The rows below give T cell receptor beta chains drawn from one sample of a study of blood T cell repertoires in COVID-19. Repertoires were generated with immunoSEQ multiplex PCR, while TCRdb's copy carries only in-frame clones and drops some. Here the sample spans about 270,000 clones, 80% to 90% being singletons. The sequencing sample was made of PBMCs or T cells enriched from blood (not recorded which). Every receptor here comes from a young woman who had recovered from COVID-19. Both conserved end residues are part of each CDR3. The D gene is left open where the match is weak.

cdr3_aa: CATSRDESRGINEQYF; v_call: TRBV15; d_call: TRBD1; j_call: TRBJ2-7
cdr3_aa: CASSERGLAAYNEQFF; v_call: TRBV2; d_call: TRBD2; j_call: TRBJ2-1
cdr3_aa: CASSEQGNTGELFF; v_call: TRBV6-1; d_call: NA; j_call: TRBJ2-2
cdr3_aa: CASSLGNSGNTIYF; v_call: TRBV5-1; d_call: NA; j_call: TRBJ1-3
cdr3_aa: CATSRVRRGYEQYF; v_call: TRBV15; d_call: NA; j_call: TRBJ2-7
cdr3_aa: CASSLYGDAYEQYF; v_call: TRBV27; d_call: NA; j_call: TRBJ2-7
cdr3_aa: CASSRGTGTNEKLFF; v_call: TRBV27; d_call: TRBD1; j_call: TRBJ1-4
cdr3_aa: CASSLDRTTNEKLFF; v_call: TRBV5-1; d_call: NA; j_call: TRBJ1-4
cdr3_aa: CASRGGTFSSYEQYF; v_call: TRBV6-5; d_call: NA; j_call: TRBJ2-7
cdr3_aa: CASSEIEKKLKTYEQYF; v_call: TRBV2; d_call: NA; j_call: TRBJ2-7
cdr3_aa: CATSWGTGHYNEQFF; v_call: TRBV15; d_call: TRBD1; j_call: TRBJ2-1
cdr3_aa: CASSPSTGGTDTQYF; v_call: TRBV6-5; d_call: NA; j_call: TRBJ2-3
cdr3_aa: CSASPLRGRNYEQYF; v_call: TRBV20-1; d_call: NA; j_call: TRBJ2-7
cdr3_aa: CSVKGQSWYTEAFF; v_call: TRBV29-1; d_call: TRBD1; j_call: TRBJ1-1
cdr3_aa: CSAADSTGELFF; v_call: TRBV29-1; d_call: NA; j_call: TRBJ2-2
cdr3_aa: CASSVGGRADTQYF; v_call: TRBV9; d_call: NA; j_call: TRBJ2-3
cdr3_aa: CASSVTGGGYEQYF; v_call: TRBV11-1; d_call: NA; j_call: TRBJ2-7
cdr3_aa: CASSLRGLAGDSYEQYF; v_call: TRBV7-2; d_call: TRBD2; j_call: TRBJ2-7
cdr3_aa: CASSSTGGAGETQYF; v_call: TRBV5-6; d_call: TRBD2; j_call: TRBJ2-5
cdr3_aa: CASSRPSTGADTQYF; v_call: TRBV7-9; d_call: NA; j_call: TRBJ2-3
cdr3_aa: CASSSRTGLTEAFF; v_call: TRBV5-1; d_call: TRBD1; j_call: TRBJ1-1
cdr3_aa: CASSSSTGRNEQYF; v_call: TRBV11-2; d_call: NA; j_call: TRBJ2-7
cdr3_aa: CASSQTGTEEEKLFF; v_call: TRBV3-1/TRBV3-2; d_call: NA; j_call: TRBJ1-4